This record looks at one T cell receptor (beta chain) sequence and its context. A read error may be the cause here, since a much bigger clone is one base away. A modified ARM-PCR protocol with three rounds of nested PCR amplified TCRbeta. TCRdb used MiXCR to reprocess the multiplex PCR reads, holding one entry per CDR3 protein. The sample comprises approximately 100,000 distinct CDR3 sequences, over 55% of which are singletons, and 15% to 20% rests with the top ten. Germline assignment: CDR1 SGHKS and CDR2 YYEKEE (reference sequence). CDR3 length: 16 amino acids. The entry originates in a study of tumor and adjacent non-tumor tissue in lung cancer. Study at large: Patients comprised 12 adenocarcinoma, 2 squamous cell carcinoma and 1 small cell lung cancer.

No cell sorting was done before RNA was extracted from the tissue. The normal lung tissue was taken more than 3 cm from the tumor edge. Between August and November 2014, newly diagnosed, chemotherapy-naive lung cancer patients underwent thoracic surgery in China. The receptor was derived from a man in his 60s with non-small cell lung cancer. The rearrangement joins TRBV5-5 to TRBJ1-6; D call uncertain. Sequenced input: distant non-tumor lung tissue. The DNA for the CDR3 is TGTGCCAGCAGCCCAAACCCAGGACGGTATAATTCACCCCTCCTCTTT. It codes for CASSPNPGRYNSPLLF.